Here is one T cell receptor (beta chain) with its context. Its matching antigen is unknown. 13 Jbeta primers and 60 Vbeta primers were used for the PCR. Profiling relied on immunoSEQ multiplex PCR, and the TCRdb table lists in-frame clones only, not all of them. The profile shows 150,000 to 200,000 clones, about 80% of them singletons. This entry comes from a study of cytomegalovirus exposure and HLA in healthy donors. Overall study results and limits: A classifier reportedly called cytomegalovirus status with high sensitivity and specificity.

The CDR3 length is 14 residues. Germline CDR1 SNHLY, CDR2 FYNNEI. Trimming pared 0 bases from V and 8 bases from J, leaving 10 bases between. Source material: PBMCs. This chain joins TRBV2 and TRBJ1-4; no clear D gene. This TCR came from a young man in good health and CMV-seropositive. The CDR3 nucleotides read TGTGCCAGCAGTGAAGCGTACGGGTCCGAAAAACTGTTTTTT. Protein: CASSEAYGSEKLFF.